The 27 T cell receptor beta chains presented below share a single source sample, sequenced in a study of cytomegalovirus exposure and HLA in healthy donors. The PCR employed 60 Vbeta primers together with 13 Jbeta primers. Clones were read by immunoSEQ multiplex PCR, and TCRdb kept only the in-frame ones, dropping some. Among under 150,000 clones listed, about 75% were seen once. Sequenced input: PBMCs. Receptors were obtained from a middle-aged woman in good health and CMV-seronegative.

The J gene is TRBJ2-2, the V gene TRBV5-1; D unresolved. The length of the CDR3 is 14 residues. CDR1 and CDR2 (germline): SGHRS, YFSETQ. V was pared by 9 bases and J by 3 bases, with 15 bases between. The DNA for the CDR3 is TGCGCCACCGGTCTGGCAGGTGACACCGGGGAGCTGTTTTTT. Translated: CATGLAGDTGELFF.

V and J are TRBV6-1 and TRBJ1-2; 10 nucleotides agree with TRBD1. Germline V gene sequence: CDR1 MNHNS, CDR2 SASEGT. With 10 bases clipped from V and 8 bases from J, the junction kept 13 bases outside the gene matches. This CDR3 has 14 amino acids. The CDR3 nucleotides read TGTGCCACCGGGACAGGGGTTTCTTTGGGCGGCTACACCTTC. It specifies CATGTGVSLGGYTF.

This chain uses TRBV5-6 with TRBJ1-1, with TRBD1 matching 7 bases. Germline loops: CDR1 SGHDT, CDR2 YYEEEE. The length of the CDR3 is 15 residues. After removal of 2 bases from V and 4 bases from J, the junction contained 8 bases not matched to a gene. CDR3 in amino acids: CASSLEGGAGTEAFF. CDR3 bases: TGTGCCAGCAGCTTAGAAGGGGGCGCTGGCACTGAAGCTTTCTTT.

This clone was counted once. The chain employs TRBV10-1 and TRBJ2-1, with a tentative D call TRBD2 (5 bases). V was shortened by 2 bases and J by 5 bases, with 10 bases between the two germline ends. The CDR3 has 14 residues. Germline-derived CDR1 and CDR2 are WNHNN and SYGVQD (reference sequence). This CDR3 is CASSEPDGNNEQFF. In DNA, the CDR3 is TGCGCCAGCAGTGAGCCGGACGGGAACAATGAGCAGTTCTTC.

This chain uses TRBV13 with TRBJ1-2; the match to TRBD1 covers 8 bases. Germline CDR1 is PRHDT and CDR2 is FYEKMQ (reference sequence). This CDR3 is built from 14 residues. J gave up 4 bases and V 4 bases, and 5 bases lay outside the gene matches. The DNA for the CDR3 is TGTGCCAGCAGCTCCTCCGGGACAGGCTATGGCTACACCTTC. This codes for CASSSSGTGYGYTF.

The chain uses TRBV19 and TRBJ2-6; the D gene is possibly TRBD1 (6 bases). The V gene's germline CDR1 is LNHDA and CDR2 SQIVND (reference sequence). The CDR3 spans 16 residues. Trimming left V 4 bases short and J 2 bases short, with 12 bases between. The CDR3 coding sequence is TGTGCCAGTAGTAGCGGACAGCACGCTGGGGCCAACGTCCTGACTTTC. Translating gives CASSSGQHAGANVLTF.

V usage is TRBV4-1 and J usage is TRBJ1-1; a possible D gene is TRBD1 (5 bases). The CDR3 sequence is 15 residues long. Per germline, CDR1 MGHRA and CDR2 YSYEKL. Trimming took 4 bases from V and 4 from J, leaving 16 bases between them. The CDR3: CASSRGGGEGTEAFF. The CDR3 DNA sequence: TGCGCCAGCAGCCGGGGCGGGGGTGAGGGCACTGAAGCTTTCTTT.

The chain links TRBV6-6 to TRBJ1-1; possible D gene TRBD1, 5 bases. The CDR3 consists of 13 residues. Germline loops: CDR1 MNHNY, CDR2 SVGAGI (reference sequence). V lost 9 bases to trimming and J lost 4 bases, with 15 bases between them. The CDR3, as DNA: TGTGCCAGTCTTCCGGGAGGGGTCACTGAAGCTTTCTTT. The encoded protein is CASLPGGVTEAFF.

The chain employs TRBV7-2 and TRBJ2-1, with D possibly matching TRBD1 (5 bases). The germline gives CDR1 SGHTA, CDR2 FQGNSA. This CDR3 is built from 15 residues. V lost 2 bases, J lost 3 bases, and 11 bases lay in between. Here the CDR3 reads CASSLTQGFYNEQFF. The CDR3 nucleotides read TGTGCCAGCAGCTTAACGCAGGGCTTCTACAATGAGCAGTTCTTC.

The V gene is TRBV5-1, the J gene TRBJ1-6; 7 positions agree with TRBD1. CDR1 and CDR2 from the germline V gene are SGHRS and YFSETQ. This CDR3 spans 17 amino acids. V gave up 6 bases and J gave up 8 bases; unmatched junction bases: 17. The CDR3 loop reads CASKRGTEFLVDSPLHF. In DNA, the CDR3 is TGCGCCAGCAAGAGAGGGACAGAGTTCTTAGTGGATTCACCCCTCCACTTT.

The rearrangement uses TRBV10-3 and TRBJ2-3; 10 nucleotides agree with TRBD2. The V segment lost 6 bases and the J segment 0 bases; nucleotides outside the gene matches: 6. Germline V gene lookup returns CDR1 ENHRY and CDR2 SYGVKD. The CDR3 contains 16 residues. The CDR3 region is CAIRSGGASSTDTQYF. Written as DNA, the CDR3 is TGTGCCATCAGGAGCGGGGGGGCTTCCAGCACAGATACGCAGTATTTT.

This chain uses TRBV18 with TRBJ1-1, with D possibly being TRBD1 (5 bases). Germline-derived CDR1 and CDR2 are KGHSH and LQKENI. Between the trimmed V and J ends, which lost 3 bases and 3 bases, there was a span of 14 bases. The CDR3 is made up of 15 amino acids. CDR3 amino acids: CASSPRRGSDTEAFF. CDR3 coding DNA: TGTGCCAGCTCACCCAGGCGGGGCTCCGACACTGAAGCTTTCTTT.

The CDR3 DNA is TGCGCCAGCAGCTCTCTTATGACAGGGATGAACACTGAAGCTTTCTTT. Its translation: CASSSLMTGMNTEAFF. This chain joins TRBV5-1 and TRBJ1-1, with TRBD1 matching 7 bases. The germline V gene encodes CDR1 SGHRS and CDR2 YFSETQ. J was trimmed by 0 bases and V by 3 bases; bases with no gene match: 8. The CDR3 has 16 residues.

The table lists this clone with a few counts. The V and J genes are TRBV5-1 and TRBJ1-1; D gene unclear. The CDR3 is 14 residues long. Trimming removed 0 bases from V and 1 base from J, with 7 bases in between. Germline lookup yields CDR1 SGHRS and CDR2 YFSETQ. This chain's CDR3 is CASSLASGNTEAFF. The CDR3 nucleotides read TGCGCCAGCAGCTTGGCTTCAGGGAACACTGAAGCTTTCTTT.

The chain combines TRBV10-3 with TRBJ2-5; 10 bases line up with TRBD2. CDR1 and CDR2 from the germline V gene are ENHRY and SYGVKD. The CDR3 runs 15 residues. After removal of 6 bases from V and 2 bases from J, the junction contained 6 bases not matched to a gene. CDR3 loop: CAIRASGGSQETQYF. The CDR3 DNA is TGTGCCATCAGGGCTAGCGGGGGATCTCAAGAGACCCAGTACTTC.

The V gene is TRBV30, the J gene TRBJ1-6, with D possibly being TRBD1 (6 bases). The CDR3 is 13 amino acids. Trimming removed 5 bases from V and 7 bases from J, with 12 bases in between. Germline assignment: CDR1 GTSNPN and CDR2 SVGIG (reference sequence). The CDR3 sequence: CAWAQGRNSPLHF. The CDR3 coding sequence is TGTGCCTGGGCACAGGGAAGGAATTCACCCCTCCACTTT.

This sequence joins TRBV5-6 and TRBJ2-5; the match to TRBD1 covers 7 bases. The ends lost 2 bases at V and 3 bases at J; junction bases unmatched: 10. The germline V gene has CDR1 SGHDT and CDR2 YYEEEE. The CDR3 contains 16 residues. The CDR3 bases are TGTGCCAGCAGCTTCGGGACAGCCGTAGCGAAAGAGACCCAGTACTTC. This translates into CASSFGTAVAKETQYF.

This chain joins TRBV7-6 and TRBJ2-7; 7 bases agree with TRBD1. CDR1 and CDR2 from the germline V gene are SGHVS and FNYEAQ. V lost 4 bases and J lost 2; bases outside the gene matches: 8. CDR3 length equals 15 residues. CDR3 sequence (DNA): TGTGCCAGCAGCTCTTATCCCAGGGGGACCTACGAGCAGTACTTC. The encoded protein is CASSSYPRGTYEQYF.

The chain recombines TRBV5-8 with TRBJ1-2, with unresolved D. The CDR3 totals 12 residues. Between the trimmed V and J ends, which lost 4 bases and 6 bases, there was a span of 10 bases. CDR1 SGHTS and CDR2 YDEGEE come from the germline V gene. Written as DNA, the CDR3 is TGTGCCAGCAGCCTGTCCAGGCATGGCTACACCTTC. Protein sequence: CASSLSRHGYTF.

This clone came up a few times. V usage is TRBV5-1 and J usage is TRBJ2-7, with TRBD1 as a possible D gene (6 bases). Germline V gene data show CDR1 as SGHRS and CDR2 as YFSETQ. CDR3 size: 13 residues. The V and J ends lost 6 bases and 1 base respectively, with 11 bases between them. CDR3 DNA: TGCGCCAGCACCTTTGACAGGTCCTACGAGCAGTACTTC. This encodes CASTFDRSYEQYF.

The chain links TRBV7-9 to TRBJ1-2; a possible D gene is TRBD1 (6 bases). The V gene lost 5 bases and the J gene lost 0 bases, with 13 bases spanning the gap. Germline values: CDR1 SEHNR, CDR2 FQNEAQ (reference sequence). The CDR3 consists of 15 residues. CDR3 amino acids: CASSVQTGANYGYTF. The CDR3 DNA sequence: TGTGCCAGCAGCGTACAGACAGGAGCTAACTATGGCTACACCTTC. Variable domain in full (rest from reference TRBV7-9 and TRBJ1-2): DTGVSQNPRHKITKRGQNVTFRCDPISEHNRLYWYRQTLGQGPEFLTYFQNEAQLEKSRLLSDRFSAERPKGSFSTLEIQRTEQGDSAMYLCASSVQTGANYGYTFGSGTRLTVV.

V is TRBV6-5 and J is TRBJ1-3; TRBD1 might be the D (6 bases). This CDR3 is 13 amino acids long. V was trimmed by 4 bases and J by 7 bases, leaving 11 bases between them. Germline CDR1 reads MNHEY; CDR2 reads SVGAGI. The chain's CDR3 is CASSSGTMNTIYF. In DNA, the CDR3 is TGTGCCAGCAGTTCCGGGACAATGAACACCATATATTTT.

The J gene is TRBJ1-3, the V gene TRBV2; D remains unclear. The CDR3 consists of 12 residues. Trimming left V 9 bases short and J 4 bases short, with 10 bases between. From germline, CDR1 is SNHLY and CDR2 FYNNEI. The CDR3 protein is CASGGQGNTIYF. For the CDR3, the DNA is TGTGCCAGTGGAGGGCAGGGAAACACCATATATTTT.

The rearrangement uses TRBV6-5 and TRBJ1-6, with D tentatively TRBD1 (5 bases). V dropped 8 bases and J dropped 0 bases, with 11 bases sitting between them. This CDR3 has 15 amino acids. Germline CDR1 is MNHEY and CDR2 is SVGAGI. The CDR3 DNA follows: TGTGCCAGCCGTTTCGACAGCTCCTATAATTCACCCCTCCACTTT. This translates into CASRFDSSYNSPLHF.

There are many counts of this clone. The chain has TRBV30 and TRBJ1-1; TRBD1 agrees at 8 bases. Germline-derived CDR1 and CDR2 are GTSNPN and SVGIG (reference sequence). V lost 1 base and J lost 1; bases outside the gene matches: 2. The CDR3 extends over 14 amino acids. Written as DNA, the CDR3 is TGTGCCTGGAGTGGGGGGACAGGGAACACTGAAGCTTTCTTT. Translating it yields CAWSGGTGNTEAFF.

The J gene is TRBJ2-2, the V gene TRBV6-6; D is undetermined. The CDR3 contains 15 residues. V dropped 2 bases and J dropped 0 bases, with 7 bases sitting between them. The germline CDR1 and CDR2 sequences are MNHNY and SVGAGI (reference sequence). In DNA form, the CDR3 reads TGTGCCAGCAGTTACGCCAGGTCGAACACCGGGGAGCTGTTTTTT. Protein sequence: CASSYARSNTGELFF.

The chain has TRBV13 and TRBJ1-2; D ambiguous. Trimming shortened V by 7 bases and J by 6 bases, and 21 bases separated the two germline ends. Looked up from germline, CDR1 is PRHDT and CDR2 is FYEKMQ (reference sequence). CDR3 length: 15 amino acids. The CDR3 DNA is TGTGCCAGCACCCTGAACCCAAATAGACTGCATGGCTACACCTTC. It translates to CASTLNPNRLHGYTF.